One sample yielded the 32 T cell receptor beta chains listed below, sequenced in a study of cytomegalovirus exposure and HLA in healthy donors. A multiplex PCR was run with 60 Vbeta primers and 13 Jbeta primers. Using immunoSEQ multiplex PCR, the repertoire was profiled, and TCRdb retains in-frame clones only, with some absent. Seen here are tens of thousands of clones, roughly three quarters observed once, and the top ten hold around 8.2%. Input material: PBMCs. These receptor sequences come from a young woman in good health and CMV-seropositive.

The gene calls are TRBV6-5 and TRBJ2-3, with D tentatively TRBD1 (6 bases). This CDR3 is built from 15 residues. The V end lost 2 bases, the J end lost 2 bases, and 11 bases lay between the germline ends. Germline CDR1 reads MNHEY; CDR2 reads SVGAGI. The DNA of the CDR3 is TGTGCCAGCAGTTACGGGGACAAATACACAGATACGCAGTATTTT. Translating it yields CASSYGDKYTDTQYF.

The chain has TRBV29-1 and TRBJ2-7, with 9 bases lining up with TRBD1. This CDR3 contains 14 residues. The ends lost 4 bases at V and 6 bases at J; junction bases unmatched: 10. The V gene's germline CDR1 is SQVTM and CDR2 ANQGSEA. The CDR3 DNA reads TGCAGCGTTGCTCCGGGACAGGGATCGACCGAGCAGTACTTC. Translation gives CSVAPGQGSTEQYF.

The rearrangement joins TRBV19 to TRBJ2-3; D gene unclear. CDR1 and CDR2 from the germline V gene are LNHDA and SQIVND (reference sequence). V was clipped by 0 bases and J by 0 bases, with 13 bases between them. The CDR3 covers 17 residues. The CDR3 here is CASSIDLLAASTDTQYF. CDR3 bases: TGTGCCAGTAGTATAGATCTATTGGCGGCTAGCACAGATACGCAGTATTTT.

This chain joins TRBV5-3 and TRBJ2-7, with 9 bases aligning to TRBD1. TRBV5-3 is treated as an ORF (open reading frame) with a function not yet certain. The CDR3 consists of 15 residues. Losses at the gene ends were 2 bases for V and 0 bases for J; bases not matched to a gene: 3. The CDR3 DNA sequence: TGTGCCAGAAGCTTCGCGACAGGGGGCTCCTACGAGCAGTACTTC. Translated: CARSFATGGSYEQYF.

This chain links TRBV7-6 with TRBJ1-3, with a tentative D call TRBD1 (6 bases). From germline, CDR1 is SGHVS and CDR2 FNYEAQ. Trimming removed 5 bases at V and 4 bases at J, with 15 bases between. The CDR3 length is 15 residues. The CDR3 sequence: CASSPRGARGNTIYF. CDR3 in DNA: TGTGCCAGCAGCCCCCGGGGGGCGAGAGGAAACACCATATATTTT. Full variable domain (missing parts from reference TRBV7-6 and TRBJ1-3): GAGVSQSPRYKVTKRGQDVALRCDPISGHVSLYWYRQALGQGPEFLTYFNYEAQQDKSGLPNDRFSAERPEGSISTLTIQRTEQRDSAMYRCASSPRGARGNTIYFGEGSWLTVV.

CDR3 region: CATSRQTGGETQYF. The CDR3 DNA reads as TGTGCCACCAGCAGGCAGACAGGGGGAGAGACCCAGTACTTC. The V call is TRBV15, the J call TRBJ2-5; the match to TRBD1 covers 9 bases. Germline V lookup: CDR1 LNHNV, CDR2 YYDKDF (reference sequence). Germline trimming cut 3 bases from V and 4 bases from J; bases unmatched to any gene: 3. The CDR3 covers 14 residues.

The genes are TRBV10-2 and TRBJ1-2, with D tentatively TRBD1 (6 bases). The CDR3 has 13 amino acids. The germline V and J ends were trimmed by 4 bases and 7 bases, with 13 bases remaining between them. In germline, CDR1 is WSHSY, CDR2 SAAADI. The chain's CDR3 is CASSAQGHAGYTF. In nucleotides, the CDR3 is TGCGCCAGCAGTGCCCAGGGGCATGCTGGCTACACCTTC.

The chain joins TRBV30 to TRBJ2-1; 9 bases are shared with TRBD2. The junction had 3 bases not matched to a gene; V was cut back by 2 bases and J by 4 bases. The CDR3 length is 14 residues. From germline, CDR1 is GTSNPN and CDR2 SVGIG (reference sequence). CDR3 sequence: CAWSRTSGYNEQFF. The CDR3 coding sequence is TGTGCCTGGAGTCGAACTAGCGGGTACAATGAGCAGTTCTTC.

The chain joins TRBV7-9 to TRBJ1-4; TRBD1 might be the D (5 bases). V lost 5 bases, J lost 7 bases, and 11 bases lay in between. Per the germline V gene, CDR1 is SEHNR and CDR2 is FQNEAQ (reference sequence). This CDR3 region has 13 residues. The CDR3 here is CASSPGSGEKLFF. Here the CDR3 DNA reads TGTGCCAGCAGCCCAGGGTCCGGTGAAAAACTGTTTTTT.

The rearrangement uses TRBV7-2 and TRBJ1-1; D is uncertain. Trimming removed 2 bases at V and 7 bases at J, with 5 bases between. This CDR3 spans 11 amino acids. The germline CDR1 and CDR2 sequences are SGHTA and FQGNSA. The CDR3 DNA sequence: TGTGCCAGCAGCTTATATGTTGAAGCTTTCTTT. This sequence encodes CASSLYVEAFF.

This sequence joins TRBV30 and TRBJ2-3; 10 bases agree with TRBD2. The CDR3 sequence is 15 residues long. Germline CDR1 is GTSNPN and CDR2 is SVGIG (reference sequence). The V gene end was trimmed by 3 bases and the J gene end by 2 bases; junction bases not matched to a gene: 5. Here the CDR3 reads CAWSGGLADTDTQYF. The CDR3 DNA reads as TGTGCCTGGAGCGGAGGACTAGCGGACACAGATACGCAGTATTTT.

A remark on this clone: Other nucleotide sequences in the sample specify the same CDR3. The J gene is TRBJ2-1, the V gene TRBV7-6; D is unresolved. The CDR3 length is 13 residues. The germline V gene has CDR1 SGHVS and CDR2 FNYEAQ. Trimming left V 5 bases short and J 4 bases short, with 9 bases between. CDR3 in DNA: TGTGCCAGCAGCCCCCAGTCGTACAATGAGCAGTTCTTC. Translated: CASSPQSYNEQFF.

This chain uses TRBV4-1 with TRBJ2-7; TRBD1 might be the D (6 bases). V dropped 1 base and J dropped 3 bases, with 10 bases sitting between them. The CDR3 runs 14 residues. Germline V gene lookup returns CDR1 MGHRA and CDR2 YSYEKL. This CDR3 reads CASSQVRTDYEQYF. The CDR3 DNA sequence: TGCGCCAGCAGCCAAGTCCGGACAGACTACGAGCAGTACTTC.

The V and J genes are TRBV28 and TRBJ2-1, with a weak D call TRBD2 (6 bases). The CDR3 length is 16 residues. CDR1 MDHEN and CDR2 SYDVKM come from the germline V gene. V lost 1 base and J lost 0, with 10 bases in between. The CDR3 here is CASSLFRGSSYNEQFF. In DNA form, the CDR3 reads TGTGCCAGCAGTTTATTTCGGGGGAGCTCCTACAATGAGCAGTTCTTC.

The CDR3 spells CASSLGGPGASEQYF. Written as DNA, the CDR3 is TGTGCCAGCAGCTTGGGGGGGCCAGGTGCGTCCGAGCAGTACTTC. The chain employs TRBV5-6 and TRBJ2-7, with TRBD1 as a possible D gene (6 bases). Germline V lookup: CDR1 SGHDT, CDR2 YYEEEE. Deletions cut 0 bases from V and 6 bases from J, with 16 bases between. The CDR3 length is 15 residues.

This chain uses TRBV29-1 with TRBJ2-7; 9 nucleotides align to TRBD1. The CDR3 spans 14 residues. Germline CDR1 SQVTM, CDR2 ANQGSEA. V trimming: 7 bases; J trimming: 5 bases; junction bases outside the gene matches: 12. The CDR3 sequence is CSGGGGQGLDEQYF. The CDR3 DNA is TGCAGCGGGGGCGGGGGACAGGGCTTAGACGAGCAGTACTTC.

This chain joins TRBV6-5 and TRBJ2-6; D perhaps matches TRBD1 (6 bases). The CDR3 sequence is 15 residues long. Trimming left V 6 bases short and J 1 base short, with 10 bases between. From germline, CDR1 is MNHEY and CDR2 SVGAGI. The DNA of the CDR3 is TGTGCCAGCAGATTCGGACAGTCTGGGGCCAACGTCCTGACTTTC. Protein: CASRFGQSGANVLTF.

The chain employs TRBV5-6 and TRBJ2-7; the D gene is possibly TRBD2 (5 bases). Trimming left V 3 bases short and J 4 bases short, with 11 bases between. Germline CDR1 is SGHDT and CDR2 is YYEEEE. The CDR3 sequence is 13 residues long. In DNA form, the CDR3 reads TGTGCCAGCAGCTCGCAGTCGGGGTACGAGCAGTACTTC. Its translation: CASSSQSGYEQYF.

The J gene is TRBJ2-1, the V gene TRBV6-5, with 13 bases lining up with TRBD2. Trimming removed 5 bases from V and 6 bases from J; junction bases left unmatched: 4. CDR1 and CDR2 (germline): MNHEY, SVGAGI. The CDR3 is made up of 15 amino acids. In DNA, the CDR3 is TGTGCCAGCAGTATACTAGCGGGAGGGGTCAATGAGCAGTTCTTC. Translation gives CASSILAGGVNEQFF.

The chain is built from TRBV12-5 and TRBJ2-5; 11 bases agree with TRBD2. Germline V lookup: CDR1 LGHNT, CDR2 FRNRAP. The CDR3 runs to 16 residues. J lost 3 bases, V lost 1 base, and 4 bases had no gene match. The CDR3 nucleotides read TGTGCTAGTGGTTTGGGCAGTAGCGGGAGGGAAGAGACCCAGTACTTC. This codes for CASGLGSSGREETQYF.

This chain links TRBV27 with TRBJ2-1, with 8 bases identical to TRBD1. J lost 4 bases, V lost 3 bases, and 5 bases had no gene match. Germline-derived CDR1 and CDR2 are MNHEY and SMNVEV (reference sequence). The CDR3 is made up of 15 amino acids. The CDR3 region is CASSFRGTGYNEQFF. The CDR3 coding sequence is TGTGCCAGCAGTTTTCGAGGGACAGGTTACAATGAGCAGTTCTTC.

This clone has only one observation. The chain links TRBV5-4 to TRBJ2-1; the D gene is possibly TRBD2 (6 bases). V was clipped by 10 bases and J by 4 bases, with 12 bases between them. The CDR3 is made up of 12 amino acids. Germline V gene sequence: CDR1 SGHNT, CDR2 YYREEE (reference sequence). In DNA, the CDR3 is TGTGCCGGTGGAGGGGATTACAATGAGCAGTTCTTC. Translated, it gives CAGGGDYNEQFF.

The V call is TRBV19, the J call TRBJ1-5; TRBD1 matches 7 bases. Germline-derived CDR1 and CDR2 are LNHDA and SQIVND (reference sequence). The CDR3 runs to 14 residues. V lost 4 bases to trimming and J lost 7 bases; unmatched junction nucleotides: 7. The DNA for the CDR3 is TGTGCCAGTAGTACCAGGGGGAGCGTCCAGCCCCAGCATTTT. Its protein product is CASSTRGSVQPQHF.

The V gene is TRBV13, the J gene TRBJ1-3; tentatively, D is TRBD1 (5 bases). The CDR3 runs to 18 residues. In germline, CDR1 is PRHDT, CDR2 FYEKMQ (reference sequence). The V gene lost 6 bases and the J gene lost 8 bases, with 29 bases spanning the gap. The DNA for the CDR3 is TGTGCCAGCAGGCGGGGGTTCTTACAACCCCCGGGGGAGGACACCATATATTTT. This gives the protein CASRRGFLQPPGEDTIYF.

This chain joins TRBV7-3 and TRBJ1-1; D uncertain. Germline V lookup: CDR1 SGHTA, CDR2 FQGTGA. V lost 0 bases, J lost 4 bases, and 6 bases lay in between. The CDR3 sequence is 13 residues long. CDR3 sequence: CASSLTGSTEAFF. CDR3 DNA sequence: TGTGCCAGCAGCTTAACGGGGAGCACTGAAGCTTTCTTT.

J is TRBJ1-6 and V is TRBV6-5, with TRBD1 identical over 7 bases. With 5 bases clipped from V and 8 bases from J, the junction kept 6 bases outside the gene matches. CDR1 MNHEY and CDR2 SVGAGI come from the germline V gene. This CDR3 is built from 14 residues. The CDR3 DNA reads as TGTGCCAGCAGTAACAGGGGTGGGGATTCACCCCTCCACTTT. This sequence encodes CASSNRGGDSPLHF.

The V and J genes are TRBV30 and TRBJ1-2; 9 nucleotides align to TRBD1. This CDR3 comprises 14 residues. The trim removed 2 bases at V and 7 bases at J, leaving 8 bases unmatched. Germline lookup yields CDR1 GTSNPN and CDR2 SVGIG (reference sequence). The CDR3 DNA reads as TGTGCCTGGAGTCGGGACAGGGCAATGGGTGGCTACACCTTC. Protein sequence: CAWSRDRAMGGYTF.

The V gene is TRBV19, the J gene TRBJ1-5; D ambiguous. In germline, CDR1 is LNHDA, CDR2 SQIVND (reference sequence). Trimming shortened V by 9 bases and J by 3 bases, and 21 bases separated the two germline ends. This CDR3 spans 16 amino acids. CDR3 nucleotide sequence: TGTGCCAGCCGTCGGGGAGACGGGATCCTCAATCAGCCCCAGCATTTT. This encodes CASRRGDGILNQPQHF.

The rearrangement joins TRBV28 to TRBJ1-4; D is uncertain. Germline loops: CDR1 MDHEN, CDR2 SYDVKM. CDR3 size: 13 residues. DNA for the CDR3: TGTGTTGCATCTACCCCGTTGAATGAAAAACTGTTTTTT. Amino acids: CVASTPLNEKLFF. Together with reference TRBV28 and TRBJ1-4, the CDR3 gives the full variable domain: DVKVTQSSRYLVKRTGEKVFLECVQDMDHENMFWYRQDPGLGLRLIYFSYDVKMKEKGDIPEGYSVSREKKERFSLILESASTNQTSMYLCVASTPLNEKLFFGSGTQLSVL.

V and J are TRBV7-6 and TRBJ2-7; tentative D call: TRBD1 (5 bases). Germline loops: CDR1 SGHVS, CDR2 FNYEAQ. V was clipped by 5 bases and J by 0 bases, with 17 bases between them. The CDR3 is 16 amino acids. The CDR3 nucleotides are TGTGCCAGCAGCCCCGAGACAGACCCAAGCTCCTACGAGCAGTACTTC. It specifies CASSPETDPSSYEQYF.

This chain links TRBV2 with TRBJ2-5; D unclear. The assigned J gene may be wrong: the sequence end matches TRBJ2-7 better. The CDR3 contains 15 residues. Per germline, CDR1 SNHLY and CDR2 FYNNEI. The CDR3 DNA is TGTGCCAGCATCTCAGTTCCCCTGAGGTTGTACGAGCAGTACTTC. It yields the protein CASISVPLRLYEQYF.

The V call is TRBV30, the J call TRBJ1-6; TRBD1 might be the D (6 bases). Germline V gene lookup returns CDR1 GTSNPN and CDR2 SVGIG (reference sequence). V lost 2 bases, J lost 4 bases, and 9 bases lay in between. The CDR3 runs to 14 residues. For the CDR3, the DNA is TGTGCCTGGAGTTTTACAGGGTATAATTCACCCCTCCACTTT. This codes for CAWSFTGYNSPLHF. Using reference TRBV30 and TRBJ1-6 for the parts outside the CDR3, the full variable domain is SQTIHQWPATLVQPVGSPLSLECTVEGTSNPNLYWYRQAAGRGLQLLFYSVGIGQISSEVPQNLSASRPQDRQFILSSKKLLLSDSGFYLCAWSFTGYNSPLHFGNGTRLTVT.